The 28 T cell receptor beta chains reported below all come from one sample, sequenced in a study of T cell responses to AZD1222 COVID-19 vaccine. The protocol was immunoSEQ multiplex PCR, while the TCRdb copy is restricted to in-frame clones and leaves out a portion. The repertoire holds around 190,000 clones, with 80% to 90% as singletons. Here the sequenced sample was peripheral blood, taken on day 0 of AZD1222 vaccination. The receptors stem from an adult in good health.

The chain recombines TRBV28 with TRBJ1-1; D perhaps matches TRBD1 (5 bases). This CDR3 contains 13 residues. The V end was cut by 6 bases, the J end by 5 bases, with 13 bases between. Germline V lookup: CDR1 MDHEN, CDR2 SYDVKM. The CDR3 region is CASRSEGRTEAFF. The CDR3 DNA reads as TGTGCCAGCAGATCGGAGGGGCGAACTGAAGCTTTCTTT.

The genes are TRBV7-2 and TRBJ2-1, with TRBD2 matching over 8 bases. CDR1 is SGHTA and CDR2 is FQGNSA in the germline V gene. The trim removed 0 bases at V and 1 base at J, leaving 8 bases unmatched. This CDR3 contains 18 residues. The CDR3 region has the DNA TGTGCCAGCAGCTTAGCGCTTGCGGCGGGGGGTTCCTACAATGAGCAGTTCTTC. It specifies CASSLALAAGGSYNEQFF.

The J gene is TRBJ2-5, the V gene TRBV2; D might be TRBD1 (6 bases). Germline assignment: CDR1 SNHLY and CDR2 FYNNEI. The ends were cut back, 3 bases at V and 5 bases at J, with 13 bases in the middle. The CDR3 runs 14 residues. CDR3 sequence: CASSDSRGDETQYF. DNA for the CDR3: TGTGCCAGCAGTGATTCCAGGGGAGATGAGACCCAGTACTTC.

This chain uses TRBV27 with TRBJ2-3; D is perhaps TRBD2 (5 bases). The V end lost 2 bases, the J end lost 0 bases, and 15 bases lay between the germline ends. This CDR3 has 17 amino acids. Germline-derived CDR1 and CDR2 are MNHEY and SMNVEV (reference sequence). The DNA for the CDR3 is TGTGCCAGCAGTTTAAGAGGGAGCCGTTCAAGCACAGATACGCAGTATTTT. Residues: CASSLRGSRSSTDTQYF.

The chain employs TRBV4-1 and TRBJ2-7; 7 nucleotides align to TRBD2. The germline V gene encodes CDR1 MGHRA and CDR2 YSYEKL. This CDR3 region has 15 residues. V trimming: 0 bases; J trimming: 5 bases; junction bases outside the gene matches: 7. The CDR3 DNA sequence: TGCGCCAGCAGCCAAGAAGGCCGGGAGGTCCACGAGCAGTACTTC. This codes for CASSQEGREVHEQYF.

The chain carries TRBV6-2 or TRBV6-3 and TRBJ2-5; 12 bases agree with TRBD2. Trimming removed 6 bases from V and 5 bases from J; junction bases left unmatched: 19. The CDR3 loop spans 19 amino acids. CDR1 and CDR2 (germline): MNHEY, SVGEGT. This chain's CDR3 is CASSPIASTSGGGSETQYF. The CDR3 DNA follows: TGTGCCAGCAGCCCCATCGCGTCGACTAGCGGGGGAGGTTCGGAGACCCAGTACTTC.

The chain joins TRBV5-1 to TRBJ2-6; D remains unclear. Germline assignment: CDR1 SGHRS and CDR2 YFSETQ. This CDR3 is built from 16 residues. Trimming took off 0 bases at V and 0 bases at J, with 7 bases between the two ends. The CDR3 sequence is CASSLDVGSGANVLTF. The DNA for the CDR3 is TGCGCCAGCAGCTTGGATGTGGGCTCTGGGGCCAACGTCCTGACTTTC.

The rearrangement joins TRBV7-6 to TRBJ2-3; TRBD2 matches 14 bases. In germline, CDR1 is SGHVS, CDR2 FNYEAQ. Germline trimming cut 3 bases from V and 3 bases from J; bases unmatched to any gene: 5. The CDR3 covers 17 residues. CDR3 loop: CASSLTSGGAGTDTQYF. The CDR3, as DNA: TGTGCCAGCAGCTTGACTAGCGGGGGGGCAGGGACAGATACGCAGTATTTT.

The V and J genes are TRBV28 and TRBJ1-4; tentatively, D is TRBD1 (5 bases). The CDR3 is 14 amino acids. Trimming removed 5 bases at V and 7 bases at J, with 14 bases between. The V gene's germline CDR1 is MDHEN and CDR2 SYDVKM. This CDR3 reads CASSGTWHGEKLFF. DNA of the CDR3: TGTGCCAGCAGTGGGACCTGGCACGGTGAAAAACTGTTTTTT.

This clone was seen a single time. The DNA for the CDR3 is TGTGCCAGCAGTTTGGGACAGGGGGCCCACGAGCAGTACTTC. Translation: CASSLGQGAHEQYF. This rearrangement joins TRBV27 to TRBJ2-7; 12 nucleotides align to TRBD1. CDR3 size: 14 residues. CDR1 MNHEY and CDR2 SMNVEV come from the germline V gene (reference sequence). The V gene end was trimmed by 3 bases and the J gene end by 5 bases; junction bases not matched to a gene: 2.

V and J are TRBV5-1 and TRBJ2-1, with TRBD2 matching 7 bases. Germline-derived CDR1 and CDR2 are SGHRS and YFSETQ. This CDR3 spans 17 amino acids. Trimming at V came to 6 bases and at J to 8 bases, leaving 20 bases not matched to a gene. Written as DNA, the CDR3 is TGCGCCAGCACCTCTATGGGGCGGGAGAGGTCTGGGGATGAGCAGTTCTTC. This translates into CASTSMGRERSGDEQFF.

V gene TRBV27 combines with J gene TRBJ2-1; TRBD2 might be the D (5 bases). Trimming removed 2 bases from V and 7 bases from J, with 15 bases in between. The germline CDR1 and CDR2 sequences are MNHEY and SMNVEV (reference sequence). This CDR3 contains 15 residues. This CDR3 is CASSLVLVSVNEQFF. The DNA for the CDR3 is TGTGCCAGCAGTTTAGTACTAGTAAGCGTGAATGAGCAGTTCTTC.

The genes are TRBV5-1 and TRBJ1-6; 9 nucleotides match TRBD1. The CDR3 has 14 amino acids. Germline values: CDR1 SGHRS, CDR2 YFSETQ. Losses at the gene ends were 3 bases for V and 14 bases for J; bases not matched to a gene: 9. For the CDR3, the DNA is TGCGCCAGCAGCTCTGGACAGGGGCCGGGGGCCCTCCACTTT. Its protein is CASSSGQGPGALHF.

The chain combines TRBV10-1 with TRBJ2-7; 10 bases align to TRBD1. The junction had 9 bases not matched to a gene; V was cut back by 5 bases and J by 5 bases. The CDR3 loop spans 15 amino acids. The germline V gene has CDR1 WNHNN and CDR2 SYGVQD (reference sequence). CDR3 residues: CASSPSGQGINEQYF. DNA for the CDR3: TGCGCCAGCAGTCCATCGGGACAGGGGATAAACGAGCAGTACTTC.

The V call is TRBV7-9, the J call TRBJ1-2, with TRBD1 as a possible D gene (5 bases). With 4 bases removed from V and 7 bases from J, the gap between germline ends came to 19 bases. CDR1 and CDR2 from the germline V gene are SEHNR and FQNEAQ (reference sequence). This CDR3 comprises 15 residues. CDR3 nucleotides: TGTGCCAGCAGCTGGACGGGTGGGCAGGGCGGTGGCTACACCTTC. Protein product: CASSWTGGQGGGYTF.

J is TRBJ1-5 and V is TRBV6-2 or TRBV6-3, with no clear D. The CDR3 has 15 residues. The V and J ends lost 6 bases and 0 bases respectively, with 12 bases between them. The V gene's germline CDR1 is MNHEY and CDR2 SVGEGT. CDR3 amino acids: CASSSGHYSNQPQHF. The CDR3 DNA sequence: TGTGCCAGCAGCTCGGGTCATTATAGCAATCAGCCCCAGCATTTT.

The gene calls are TRBV5-4 and TRBJ2-7, with TRBD1 identical over 7 bases. The CDR3 spans 14 residues. Germline assignment: CDR1 SGHNT and CDR2 YYREEE (reference sequence). With 3 bases clipped from V and 3 bases from J, the junction kept 6 bases outside the gene matches. The CDR3 nucleotides are TGTGCCAGCAGCTCCGGGACAGTTGTCTACGAGCAGTACTTC. As protein: CASSSGTVVYEQYF.

The chain links TRBV5-6 to TRBJ2-5; D might be TRBD1 or TRBD2, each matching 5 bases. The CDR3 sequence is 14 residues long. Trimming shortened V by 0 bases and J by 1 base, and 7 bases separated the two germline ends. Germline values: CDR1 SGHDT, CDR2 YYEEEE. The CDR3 DNA reads TGTGCCAGCAGCTTGGGGGACCTCCAAGAGACCCAGTACTTC. Protein sequence: CASSLGDLQETQYF.

The rearrangement uses TRBV19 and TRBJ1-2, with 8 bases that match TRBD1. The junction had 20 bases not matched to a gene; V was cut back by 7 bases and J by 4 bases. The germline V gene has CDR1 LNHDA and CDR2 SQIVND (reference sequence). This CDR3 region has 18 residues. The CDR3 is CASTPLGRTGRVLYGYTF. CDR3 DNA: TGTGCCAGTACCCCCCTCGGGAGGACAGGGCGGGTCCTCTATGGCTACACCTTC.

The chain carries TRBV7-2 and TRBJ1-2; maybe TRBD1 (6 bases). This CDR3 contains 14 residues. CDR1 is SGHTA and CDR2 is FQGNSA in the germline V gene. V shed 1 base and J shed 8 bases, with 14 bases lying between them. CDR3: CASSLEWGGAGYTF. CDR3 nucleotides: TGTGCCAGCAGCTTAGAGTGGGGGGGCGCGGGCTACACCTTC.

This clone has only a few counts. V is TRBV7-3 and J is TRBJ2-7, with 7 bases that match TRBD2. V lost 5 bases to trimming and J lost 2 bases; unmatched junction nucleotides: 15. CDR1 is SGHTA and CDR2 is FQGTGA in the germline V gene. The CDR3 spans 17 residues. This CDR3 is CASSLTGASGIPYEQYF. CDR3 bases: TGTGCCAGCAGCCTCACGGGAGCTAGCGGTATCCCCTACGAGCAGTACTTC.

The chain uses TRBV24-1 and TRBJ2-5; perhaps TRBD2 as D (7 bases). The CDR3 totals 15 residues. The germline CDR1 and CDR2 sequences are KGHDR and SFDVKD. V was cut by 3 bases and J by 4 bases, with 14 bases left in between. The CDR3 DNA sequence: TGTGCCACCAGTGATAGGGGGGACTACCCAGAGACCCAGTACTTC. This gives the protein CATSDRGDYPETQYF.

In its sample, this clone was seen a few times. The chain combines TRBV7-6 with TRBJ2-7; 9 bases agree with TRBD1. There are 15 residues in the CDR3. The germline V gene encodes CDR1 SGHVS and CDR2 FNYEAQ. The V gene end was trimmed by 5 bases and the J gene end by 5 bases; junction bases not matched to a gene: 10. The CDR3 sequence: CASSPEPGQGHEQYF. The DNA for the CDR3 is TGTGCCAGCAGCCCCGAACCGGGACAGGGACACGAGCAGTACTTC.

The chain links TRBV7-9 to TRBJ2-1; 11 nucleotides agree with TRBD2. The CDR3 totals 18 residues. The V and J ends lost 2 bases and 6 bases, in that order; junction bases with no gene match: 12. Germline V gene data show CDR1 as SEHNR and CDR2 as FQNEAQ (reference sequence). CDR3 DNA sequence: TGTGCCAGCAGCTTACCACCCCGGACTAGCGGGTATCGCAATGAGCAGTTCTTC. Translating it yields CASSLPPRTSGYRNEQFF.

This chain uses TRBV28 with TRBJ1-2; D possibly corresponds to TRBD1 (6 bases). There are 11 residues in the CDR3. CDR1 MDHEN and CDR2 SYDVKM come from the germline V gene. V was pared by 11 bases and J by 8 bases, with 15 bases between. The CDR3 here is CAAPGAQGYTF. The CDR3 region has the DNA TGTGCCGCACCAGGGGCTCAAGGCTACACCTTC.

The chain links TRBV7-9 to TRBJ2-1, with TRBD2 matching over 10 bases. Germline lookup yields CDR1 SEHNR and CDR2 FQNEAQ (reference sequence). The CDR3 is 17 residues long. V shed 2 bases and J 6 bases; nucleotides not matched to a gene: 10. The CDR3 is CASSLIPLAGDINEQFF. CDR3 sequence (DNA): TGTGCCAGCAGCTTAATTCCGCTAGCGGGAGACATCAATGAGCAGTTCTTC.

The chain uses TRBV6-2 or TRBV6-3 and TRBJ2-7, with TRBD2 as a possible D gene (6 bases). This CDR3 region has 15 residues. The germline V gene has CDR1 MNHEY and CDR2 SVGEGT. V lost 4 bases and J lost 6, with 19 bases in between. CDR3 sequence (DNA): TGTGCCAGCAGTTTAAGGGGACTTCGGATGGTCGAGCAGTACTTC. It encodes CASSLRGLRMVEQYF.

The chain carries TRBV29-1 and TRBJ1-1; 11 positions agree with TRBD1. Looked up from germline, CDR1 is SQVTM and CDR2 is ANQGSEA. The CDR3 is made up of 14 amino acids. The J segment lost 5 bases and the V segment lost 7 bases, leaving 9 bases of the junction unmatched. The CDR3 DNA is TGCAGCGCTCCGTACGGGACAGGGGGTACTGAAGCTTTCTTT. Translation gives CSAPYGTGGTEAFF.